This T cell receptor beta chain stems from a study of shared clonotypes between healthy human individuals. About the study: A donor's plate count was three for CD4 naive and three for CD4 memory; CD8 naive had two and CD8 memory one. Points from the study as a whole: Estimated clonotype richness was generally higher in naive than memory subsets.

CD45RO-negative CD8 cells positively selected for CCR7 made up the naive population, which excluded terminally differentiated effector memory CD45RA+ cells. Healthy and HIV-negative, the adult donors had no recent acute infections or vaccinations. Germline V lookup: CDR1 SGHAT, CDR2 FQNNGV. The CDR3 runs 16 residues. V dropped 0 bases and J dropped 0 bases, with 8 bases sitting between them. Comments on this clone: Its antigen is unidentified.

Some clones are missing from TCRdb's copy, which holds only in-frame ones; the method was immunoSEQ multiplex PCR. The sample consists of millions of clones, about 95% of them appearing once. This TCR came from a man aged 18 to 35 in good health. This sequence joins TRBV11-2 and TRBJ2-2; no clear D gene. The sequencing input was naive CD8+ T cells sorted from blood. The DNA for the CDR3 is TGTGCCAGCAGCTTAGATGGCGGATCGAACACCGGGGAGCTGTTTTTT. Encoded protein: CASSLDGGSNTGELFF.